The following is a TCR beta chain sequence with its context. The data were taken from a study of blood T cell repertoires in COVID-19. Study overall: PBMCs, B-cell-depleted T cells, or T cells provided the cDNA or gDNA that made up the material.

The V gene end was trimmed by 6 bases and the J gene end by 6 bases; junction bases not matched to a gene: 8. This CDR3 has 16 amino acids. Germline V CDR1 and CDR2: SNHLY, FYNNEI. Per the original data handling: Cell counts per sample came from amplifying reference gene primers. Sequenced by immunoSEQ multiplex PCR; TCRdb stores in-frame clones only, minus some. V and J calls and clone size follow that table, whereas D and trimming were derived from the DNA. The data hold about 160,000 clones, with about 86% observed a single time. This clonotype was obtained from a woman aged 65 to 85 with acute or convalescent COVID-19. Sequencing input: peripheral blood. The chain is built from TRBV2 and TRBJ2-2, with 12 bases lining up with TRBD2. The CDR3: CASSLTSGRLAGELFF. Written as DNA, the CDR3 is TGTGCCAGCAGCTTAACTAGCGGGAGGTTGGCCGGGGAGCTGTTTTTT.